This passage covers 24 T cell receptor beta chains from one sample sequenced in a study of cytomegalovirus exposure and HLA in healthy donors. Use of 60 Vbeta and 13 Jbeta primers characterized the PCR. Clones were read by immunoSEQ multiplex PCR, and TCRdb kept only the in-frame ones, dropping some. In the table there are more than 25,000 clones, about 66% of which are singletons. Sequenced material: PBMCs. The receptors here all came from a male donor in good health and CMV-seropositive.

V is TRBV27 and J is TRBJ1-6; 9 bases are shared with TRBD1. CDR1 and CDR2 (germline): MNHEY, SMNVEV (reference sequence). The CDR3 is 13 amino acids. Trimming took 2 bases from V and 12 from J; bases not matched to a gene: 2. The CDR3 loop is CASSLGTGLPLHF. CDR3 in DNA: TGTGCCAGCAGTTTAGGGACAGGGCTACCCCTCCACTTT.

The chain combines TRBV4-1 with TRBJ1-1, with D perhaps TRBD1 (5 bases). The CDR3 loop spans 15 amino acids. CDR1 MGHRA and CDR2 YSYEKL come from the germline V gene. Trimming cost V 3 bases and J 4 bases, with 15 bases left between them. This chain's CDR3 is CASSQGREGFTEAFF. Here the CDR3 DNA reads TGCGCCAGCAGCCAGGGGCGGGAAGGATTCACTGAAGCTTTCTTT.

This rearrangement joins TRBV19 to TRBJ2-1; D possibly corresponds to TRBD2 (6 bases). Germline CDR1 reads LNHDA; CDR2 reads SQIVND (reference sequence). Trimming cost V 8 bases and J 0 bases, with 17 bases left between them. This CDR3 is 16 amino acids long. The CDR3 reads CASSGPLDYSYNEQFF. The CDR3 nucleotides read TGTGCCAGTTCCGGACCTCTGGACTACTCCTACAATGAGCAGTTCTTC.

The gene calls are TRBV4-1 and TRBJ1-2, with D perhaps TRBD1 (6 bases). Per germline, CDR1 MGHRA and CDR2 YSYEKL. The V end was cut by 0 bases, the J end by 2 bases, with 7 bases between. The CDR3 spans 14 residues. The CDR3 bases are TGCGCCAGCAGCCAAGAACAGGGCAACTATGGCTACACCTTC. This codes for CASSQEQGNYGYTF.

This chain connects TRBV7-9 to TRBJ2-1; TRBD1 matches at 9 bases. The CDR3 runs to 12 residues. Germline V lookup: CDR1 SEHNR, CDR2 FQNEAQ (reference sequence). In nucleotides, the CDR3 is TGTTCCACATACGGGACAGGGACGTTGAAGTTCTTC. This sequence encodes CSTYGTGTLKFF. Filled out from reference TRBV7-9 and TRBJ2-1, the complete variable domain reads DTGVSQNPRHKITKRGQNVTFRCDPISEHNRLYWYRQTLGQGPEFLTYFQNEAQLEKSRLLSDRFSAERPKGSFSTLEIQRTEQGDSAMYLCSTYGTGTLKFFGPGTRLTVL.

The rearrangement uses TRBV6-5 and TRBJ2-3, with TRBD1 matching over 9 bases. There are 13 residues in the CDR3. With V trimmed by 6 bases and J by 8 bases, 6 bases remained unmatched. Germline V lookup: CDR1 MNHEY, CDR2 SVGAGI. The chain's CDR3 is CASSPGTGFTQYF. CDR3 bases: TGTGCCAGCAGCCCCGGGACAGGGTTTACGCAGTATTTT.

This clone was detected only a few times. V and J are TRBV7-6 and TRBJ2-1; 8 nucleotides agree with TRBD2. Germline V gene lookup returns CDR1 SGHVS and CDR2 FNYEAQ. V was clipped by 5 bases and J by 0 bases; unmatched bases: 9. The CDR3 has 17 amino acids. The CDR3 DNA reads TGTGCCAGCAGCAGTAGCGGGGACGCCCGCTCCTACAATGAGCAGTTCTTC. It codes for CASSSSGDARSYNEQFF.

The CDR3 DNA reads TGTGCCAGCAGTCGGGACAACAATCAGCCCCAGCATTTT. Its protein is CASSRDNNQPQHF. The chain combines TRBV7-8 with TRBJ1-5, with D possibly being TRBD1 (6 bases). From germline, CDR1 is SGHVS and CDR2 FQNEAQ. V was cut by 6 bases and J by 3 bases, with 9 bases left in between. The CDR3 contains 13 residues.

J is TRBJ2-1 and V is TRBV15; D is uncertain. Trimming removed 0 bases at V and 14 bases at J, with 14 bases between. The CDR3 extends over 13 amino acids. From germline, CDR1 is LNHNV and CDR2 YYDKDF (reference sequence). The DNA of the CDR3 is TGTGCCACCAGCAGAGATCAGAGCGCGCCCGAGTTCTTC. Translating it yields CATSRDQSAPEFF.

The chain uses TRBV30 and TRBJ1-1, with no clear D. The germline V gene has CDR1 GTSNPN and CDR2 SVGIG (reference sequence). This CDR3 contains 13 residues. V gave up 8 bases and J gave up 3 bases, with 16 bases separating them. The CDR3 is CARAYGRDTEAFF. The CDR3 bases are TGTGCCCGGGCGTACGGGAGGGACACTGAAGCTTTCTTT.

This clone was recorded once. This chain joins TRBV5-1 and TRBJ2-5; D unresolved. Trimming took off 7 bases at V and 0 bases at J, with 13 bases between the two ends. Germline V gene data show CDR1 as SGHRS and CDR2 as YFSETQ. CDR3 length: 14 residues. The CDR3 DNA reads as TGCGCCAGCGCCCCGGTCGCCAACCAAGAGACCCAGTACTTC. This translates into CASAPVANQETQYF.

V usage is TRBV7-8 and J usage is TRBJ1-1; no clear D gene. The CDR3 is made up of 13 amino acids. Trimming stripped 1 base from V and 1 base from J, with 4 bases between. Germline V lookup: CDR1 SGHVS, CDR2 FQNEAQ. The CDR3 reads CASSLDQNTEAFF. In DNA form, the CDR3 reads TGTGCCAGCAGCTTAGATCAGAACACTGAAGCTTTCTTT.

The J gene is TRBJ2-2, the V gene TRBV5-4, with TRBD1 matching 9 bases. CDR1 and CDR2 (germline): SGHNT, YYREEE (reference sequence). The CDR3 sequence is 14 residues long. The ends lost 4 bases at V and 7 bases at J; junction bases unmatched: 5. The DNA for the CDR3 is TGTGCCAGCAGCGGGGGACAGGGAGACGGGGAGCTGTTTTTT. Amino acid sequence: CASSGGQGDGELFF.

The J gene is TRBJ1-1, the V gene TRBV6-6, with 7 bases identical to TRBD1. Germline V gene data show CDR1 as MNHNY and CDR2 as SVGAGI (reference sequence). Germline trimming cut 6 bases from V and 2 bases from J; bases unmatched to any gene: 9. The CDR3 sequence is 15 residues long. CDR3 nucleotides: TGTGCCAGCAGCCGGGACAGTACAGCAAACACTGAAGCTTTCTTT. It is translated as CASSRDSTANTEAFF.

The CDR3: CASSQGGSGGLERTDTQYF. CDR3 sequence (DNA): TGTGCCAGCAGCCAAGGCGGTAGCGGGGGTCTGGAGCGCACAGATACGCAGTATTTT. This rearrangement joins TRBV4-2 to TRBJ2-3, with 9 bases fitting TRBD2. This CDR3 is built from 19 residues. V was pared by 1 base and J by 1 base, with 12 bases of the junction left unmatched. Germline-derived CDR1 and CDR2 are LGHNA and YNFKEQ.

This clone has a count of ten or more. The V gene is TRBV4-1, the J gene TRBJ2-3; D gene uncertain. Per the germline V gene, CDR1 is MGHRA and CDR2 is YSYEKL. V was cut by 1 base and J by 1 base, with 6 bases left in between. This CDR3 is built from 14 residues. Here the CDR3 reads CASSQVSRTDTQYF. The CDR3, as DNA: TGCGCCAGCAGCCAAGTATCCCGCACAGATACGCAGTATTTT.

The chain has TRBV4-2 and TRBJ2-1, with TRBD2 matching over 8 bases. The junction had 11 bases not matched to a gene; V was cut back by 1 base and J by 6 bases. Germline assignment: CDR1 LGHNA and CDR2 YNFKEQ. The CDR3 length is 17 residues. The DNA of the CDR3 is TGTGCCAGCAGCCAAGCCTCTGGGCGGGAGGCCTTCAATGAGCAGTTCTTC. It specifies CASSQASGREAFNEQFF.

This clone was detected only a few times. The gene calls are TRBV2 and TRBJ2-5; maybe TRBD1 (5 bases). Trimming removed 3 bases from V and 2 bases from J, with 10 bases in between. The CDR3 spans 14 residues. Looked up from germline, CDR1 is SNHLY and CDR2 is FYNNEI. In DNA form, the CDR3 reads TGTGCCAGCAGTGAGGCGACAGATCAAGAGACCCAGTACTTC. Amino acids: CASSEATDQETQYF.

This clone appeared a few times. The chain recombines TRBV28 with TRBJ2-1, with D possibly matching TRBD2 (6 bases). The germline V gene has CDR1 MDHEN and CDR2 SYDVKM. Deletions cut 7 bases from V and 7 bases from J, with 26 bases between. The CDR3 covers 17 residues. The DNA of the CDR3 is TGTGCCAGCAAACCCCTCGTTGGCCGGCGGGGAAGGAATGAGCAGTTCTTC. Translation gives CASKPLVGRRGRNEQFF. The full variable domain, in which reference TRBV28 and TRBJ2-1 provide the parts outside the CDR3, is DVKVTQSSRYLVKRTGEKVFLECVQDMDHENMFWYRQDPGLGLRLIYFSYDVKMKEKGDIPEGYSVSREKKERFSLILESASTNQTSMYLCASKPLVGRRGRNEQFFGPGTRLTVL.

The count of this clone is one. This sequence joins TRBV10-2 and TRBJ1-2; a possible D gene is TRBD1 (6 bases). V was pared by 3 bases and J by 1 base, with 9 bases between. CDR3 length equals 14 residues. Germline CDR1 is WSHSY and CDR2 is SAAADI. CDR3 sequence (DNA): TGCGCCAGCAGTGATAGGGGGAGTAACTATGGCTACACCTTC. Its translation is CASSDRGSNYGYTF.

The rearrangement uses TRBV6-1 and TRBJ2-5, with D perhaps TRBD2 (5 bases). The CDR3 has 13 amino acids. The ends were cut back, 6 bases at V and 5 bases at J, with 13 bases in the middle. CDR1 is MNHNS, CDR2 SASEGT, per germline. CDR3 nucleotide sequence: TGTGCCAGCAGGGACTCCTATGGGGAGACCCAGTACTTC. Protein product: CASRDSYGETQYF.

This CDR3 reads CASSEYISTETQYF. Written as DNA, the CDR3 is TGTGCCAGCAGTGAATATATTAGTACAGAGACCCAGTACTTC. The rearrangement uses TRBV25-1 and TRBJ2-5; D unclear. CDR1 is MGHDK, CDR2 SYGVNS, per germline. Trimming cost V 0 bases and J 4 bases, with 9 bases left between them. CDR3 length: 14 residues.

The table lists this clone with a few counts. The chain employs TRBV19 and TRBJ2-7; TRBD1 might be the D (7 bases). Trimming left V 5 bases short and J 1 base short, with 15 bases between. Germline CDR1 and CDR2: LNHDA and SQIVND (reference sequence). This CDR3 comprises 15 residues. Here the CDR3 reads CASSLRQGGSYEQYF. CDR3 bases: TGTGCCAGTAGTCTTCGACAGGGAGGATCCTACGAGCAGTACTTC.

This clone was counted a few times. The V gene is TRBV6-5, the J gene TRBJ1-6, with a weak D call TRBD1 (6 bases). Germline values: CDR1 MNHEY, CDR2 SVGAGI. The V gene lost 7 bases and the J gene lost 9 bases, with 19 bases spanning the gap. The CDR3 covers 15 residues. The CDR3 nucleotides read TGTGCCAGCACCTCGGACAGACGTACCCTTTCACCCCTCCACTTT. Protein: CASTSDRRTLSPLHF.